This entry lists 5 T cell receptor beta chains sequenced from one sample in a study of shared clonotypes between healthy human individuals (dated by TCRdb to the early 2020s). Library prep was done by the immunoSEQ multiplex PCR assay. This immuneACCESS table, as held by TCRdb, lists in-frame sequences with V and J called but not all clones. Of the missing ones, under half trace to an unresolved V gene in checked studies; the others have no known cause. Present in this sample are about 680,000 clones, 73% of which were seen just once. The ten largest clones take up 1.5% to 2% of the sample. Sequencing used memory CD4+ T cells sorted from blood. The cell subset or site label for this specimen denotes: CD45RA-negative fraction. Receptors were obtained from a woman aged 25 to 39 in good health.

The rearrangement joins TRBV28 to TRBJ1-1, with D unclear. This CDR3 contains 15 residues. The V and J ends lost 4 bases and 0 bases respectively, with 12 bases between them. The germline gives CDR1 MDHEN, CDR2 SYDVKM. This chain's CDR3 is CASSSPTAMNTEAFF. As DNA, the CDR3 is TGTGCCAGCAGTTCCCCTACAGCTATGAACACTGAAGCTTTCTTT. Filled out from reference TRBV28 and TRBJ1-1, the complete variable domain reads DVKVTQSSRYLVKRTGEKVFLECVQDMDHENMFWYRQDPGLGLRLIYFSYDVKMKEKGDIPEGYSVSREKKERFSLILESASTNQTSMYLCASSSPTAMNTEAFFGQGTRLTVV.

The rearrangement uses TRBV5-1 and TRBJ2-7, with D possibly called TRBD1 or TRBD2 (5 bases each). Germline loops: CDR1 SGHRS, CDR2 YFSETQ. V was shortened by 4 bases and J by 3 bases, with 8 bases between the two germline ends. This CDR3 is 12 amino acids long. CDR3 DNA sequence: TGCGCCAGCAGCGGGGACCGCTACGAGCAGTACTTC. Translated: CASSGDRYEQYF.

The chain employs TRBV2 and TRBJ2-7, with TRBD1 identical over 8 bases. V was pared by 5 bases and J by 6 bases, with 9 bases of the junction left unmatched. Germline-derived CDR1 and CDR2 are SNHLY and FYNNEI. This CDR3 is 14 amino acids long. CDR3 sequence (DNA): TGTGCCAGCAGTAATGAACAGGGGGTCGGCGAGCAGTACTTC. It specifies CASSNEQGVGEQYF.

This clone was picked up a small number of times. The V call is TRBV5-1, the J call TRBJ2-7; possibly TRBD1 for D (6 bases). The CDR3 is 16 residues long. The germline V gene encodes CDR1 SGHRS and CDR2 YFSETQ. Trimming shortened V by 2 bases and J by 3 bases, and 18 bases separated the two germline ends. CDR3 residues: CASSLTTGSTNYEQYF. CDR3 in DNA: TGCGCCAGCAGCTTAACAACAGGGTCCACCAACTACGAGCAGTACTTC.

The chain carries TRBV25-1 and TRBJ2-1; the D call may be TRBD1 or TRBD2 (7 bases each). Germline V gene lookup returns CDR1 MGHDK and CDR2 SYGVNS. V shed 4 bases and J shed 0 bases, with 16 bases lying between them. The CDR3 has 17 amino acids. This CDR3 is CASSANQGGSSYNEQFF. DNA for the CDR3: TGTGCCAGCAGTGCCAACCAGGGGGGGAGCTCCTACAATGAGCAGTTCTTC.